This entry features one TCR beta chain sequence. No antigen is known for it. No qualities accompany the bases; no much larger clone lies one base away. Reading from cysteine to phenylalanine, the CDR3 counts 17 amino acids. Only CDR3 DNA remains: 51 bases, in frame from the first base. The trim is 0 bases for V and 4 bases for J, with a gap of 16 bases between the germline ends. The germline V gene encodes CDR1 LNHDA and CDR2 SQIVND (reference sequence). The sample belongs to a study of blood T cell repertoires in COVID-19 (TCRdb year 2020). Broadly, across the study: Samples covering the acute and convalescent phases of COVID-19 were provided by collaborators in the United States, Italy and Spain. The repertoires were released in a freely available public database intended as a resource for research on the immune response to SARS-CoV-2. The material from the prospective study consisted of cDNA or gDNA derived from T cells, B-cell-depleted T cells, or PBMCs. Samples came from the ongoing ImmuneRACE study (first 160 participants) plus 1,254 subjects from 6 global collaborators. The dataset comprised deeply sampled blood TCRbeta repertoires from subjects exposed to, actively infected with, or recovered from COVID-19. Where available, HLA class I and class II types were obtained from metadata supplied by the sample provider rather than from assay-based typing. The sample metadata nearly always contained a de-identified subject ID, COVID-19 status, age in years and sex. Study-level results and caveats: Clinical and demographic metadata were provided uncurated, with the amount varying by source and participant.

Whole blood was collected in K2EDTA tubes by collaborating institutions according to the institutions' own protocols. Collaborator samples were shipped for TCRbeta analysis as frozen whole blood, isolated PBMCs, or DNA extracted from either sample type. The immunoSEQ Assay, a bias-controlled multiplex PCR, was used to amplify TCRbeta CDR3 regions from genomic DNA. Under the source paper's analysis protocol: Within the assay, amplification of reference gene primers was used to estimate how many nucleated cells each sample contained. To quantify the absolute abundance of each unique TCRbeta CDR3 rearrangement, sequence reads were collapsed and filtered. For each sample, productive Simpson clonality was calculated by taking the square root of Simpson's diversity index across productive rearrangements. TCRdb holds this immuneACCESS table with in-frame rearrangements only. Some clones are missing; in checked studies, unresolved V genes explain under half, and the rest has no known cause. Clone size and V and J calls were adopted from that table, with D and trimming inferred from the DNA. This sample holds 12,000 or so clones; approximately 80% were observed only once. The top ten clonotypes cover approximately 3.5% of the sample.

The chain uses TRBV19 and TRBJ1-5, with the D segment identity uncertain. Sequenced: peripheral blood. This receptor was identified in a woman aged 55-75 years with acute or convalescent COVID-19. The CDR3 here reads CASSIDLAGQANQPQHF. Read as DNA, the sequence is TGTGCCAGTAGTATAGATCTTGCGGGCCAGGCTAATCAGCCCCAGCATTTT.